This T cell receptor (beta chain) emerged from a study of cytomegalovirus exposure and HLA in healthy donors. This CDR3 contains 13 residues. From germline, CDR1 is MNHNS and CDR2 SASEGT. The V and J ends lost 4 bases and 6 bases respectively, with 7 bases between them. PCR amplification relied on 60 Vbeta primers (plus 13 Jbeta primers). Method: immunoSEQ multiplex PCR; TCRdb's copy keeps in-frame clones and lacks some. The data hold some 160,000 clones, with around nine tenths observed a single time. The origin of this receptor is a woman aged 18 to 35 in good health and CMV-seronegative. The sample comprised PBMCs. The chain links TRBV6-1 to TRBJ1-6; D is undetermined. In DNA, the CDR3 is TGTGCCAGCAGTGTTTCCAGTAATTCACCCCTCCACTTT. Translation: CASSVSSNSPLHF.